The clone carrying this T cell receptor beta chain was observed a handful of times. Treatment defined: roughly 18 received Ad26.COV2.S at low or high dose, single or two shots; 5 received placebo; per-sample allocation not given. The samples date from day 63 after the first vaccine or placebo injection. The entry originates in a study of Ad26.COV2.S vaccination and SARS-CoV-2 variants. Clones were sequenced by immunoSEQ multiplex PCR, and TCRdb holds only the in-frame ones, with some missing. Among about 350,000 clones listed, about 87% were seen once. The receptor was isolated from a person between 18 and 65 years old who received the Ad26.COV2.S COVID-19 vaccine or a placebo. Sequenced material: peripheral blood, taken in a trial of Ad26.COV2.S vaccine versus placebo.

This CDR3 reads CAIRGASGNTIYF. CDR3 nucleotide sequence: TGTGCCATCAGGGGGGCATCTGGAAACACCATATATTTT. The genes are TRBV10-3 and TRBJ1-3; D may be TRBD1 (6 bases). V lost 6 bases and J 1 base, leaving 7 bases between the germline ends. Germline V gene sequence: CDR1 ENHRY, CDR2 SYGVKD. The length of the CDR3 is 13 residues.